A selection of T cell receptor beta chains follows, all from one sample in a study of cytomegalovirus exposure and HLA in healthy donors. The table came from immunoSEQ multiplex PCR; TCRdb's copy has only in-frame clones and leaves some out. The data show some 130,000 clones, roughly three quarters seen once. Material: PBMCs. The receptor source for this set is a man aged 18 to 35 in good health and CMV-seronegative. Each CDR3 is given without its conserved first and last residue. Each record gives: V gene, CDR3 length, clone size, CDR3 protein. Size is omitted from some rows. Given values are once, few, many or a class for expanded clones.

>TRBV28|14|few
ASRVPGVGAGQPQH
>TRBV28|13|-
ASSSSGTGNTEAF
>TRBV6-1|13|-
ASSEMGLAAYEQY
>TRBV5-1|11|-
ASKQGANTEAF
>TRBV19|16|few
ASSTRTSGNPSSYEQY
>TRBV25-1|11|-
ASSEPSRVEQY
>TRBV10-3|12|few
AISEAASTDTQY
>TRBV5-6|11|few
ASSLQDPGELF
>TRBV5-6|14|once
ASSLVQGYSGNTIY
>TRBV6-1|12|-
ASSERGFAGELF
>TRBV11-1|14|-
ASSLALVASSYEQY
>TRBV6-5|14|-
ASSYSIQGIKNIQY
>TRBV6-5|14|-
ASSLALSGTQYGYT
>TRBV4-2|12|-
ASSQEGTDETQY
>TRBV5-4|12|-
ASSTGQRMETQY
>TRBV7-9|16|-
SSSIPPTGSSYNSPLH
>TRBV30|11|-
AWAGSSNTEAF
>TRBV28|10|once
ASRPTSYEQY
>TRBV9|13|-
ASSVVGRATDTQY
>TRBV5-1|12|once
ASSRGQSYSEQF
>TRBV5-4|15|few
ASSQDLASGRGGEQF
>TRBV5-1|14|once
ASSLGLAGGRETQY
>TRBV28|15|few
ASSTSLASENTGELF
>TRBV19|12|few
ASSGWRSDQPQH
>TRBV19|15|-
ASSTTGGGGTSYGYT
>TRBV7-6|13|-
ASSLVSTGWQEQF
>TRBV2|13|-
ASSEYGESTDTQY
>TRBV6-5|14|-
ASSYSNLGTNYGYT
>TRBV28|13|-
ASSFRGIGDTEAF
>TRBV14|11|-
ASSQGTGGKLF
>TRBV28|13|-
ASTATSGPLYEQY
>TRBV5-8|12|few
ASSRRQGNTEAF
>TRBV23-1|9|-
ASTHVTGYT
>TRBV4-1|15|-
ASSLSTGSGNTGELF
>TRBV18|14|-
ASSPTSTGGMDEQF
>TRBV9|13|-
ASSARLATHNEQF
>TRBV19|14|-
ASSLGLADNKETQY
>TRBV4-1|11|-
ASSQDISYEQY
>TRBV5-4|10|-
ASGSPGGELF
>TRBV6-5|12|once
ASSYGLAGDTQY
>TRBV28|12|-
ASSPSGQYNEQF
>TRBV19|12|-
ASSIRTGGDTQY
>TRBV6-5|13|-
ASSYSGINTDTQY
>TRBV6-5|13|-
ASSYGAGRGETQY
>TRBV28|11|-
ASSLLSPTVYT
>TRBV19|13|few
ASRARGRRGNTIY
>TRBV7-8|14|-
ASSSTGTSGSDTQY
>TRBV28|11|-
ASVGQAGTEAF
>TRBV5-6|12|-
ASVAPGTIDGYT
>TRBV14|15|-
ASSQPGLADFTDTQY
>TRBV7-2|15|-
ASSVGSGQAYNQPRH
>TRBV30|12|once
AWGRAAGTDTQY
>TRBV2|14|-
ASSEAVGASREKLF